This T cell receptor beta chain was found in a study of CD8 T cells in Susac syndrome. Random-hexamer reverse transcription was applied to 0.5 to 1 ug RNA. TCRdb independently ran MiXCR on the immunoSEQ multiplex PCR reads; one entry per CDR3 protein. Here the sample spans a few hundred thousand distinct CDR3 sequences, over 85% being singletons. Germline-derived CDR1 and CDR2 are SGHAT and FQNNGV. V was pared by 5 bases and J by 4 bases, with 6 bases of the junction left unmatched. The CDR3 runs to 17 residues. Sequencing was performed on CD4+ T cells from PBMCs. The TCR comes from a human donor with multiple sclerosis. V usage is TRBV11-2 and J usage is TRBJ2-2, with TRBD2 identical over 14 bases. The CDR3 DNA sequence: TGTGCCAGCAGCCCCCGGACTAGCGGGAGGTCCACCGGGGAGCTGTTTTTT. Its translation is CASSPRTSGRSTGELFF.